A selection of T cell receptor beta chains follows, all from one sample in a study of OX40 agonist ivuxolimab in advanced cancers. Sequenced by immunoSEQ multiplex PCR; TCRdb stores in-frame clones only, minus some. Altogether more than 50,000 clones are present, almost 95% being singletons, with the ten largest covering roughly 19%. The sample in question was CD4+ or CD8+ T cells sorted from blood, obtained in a trial of the OX40 agonist ivuxolimab. The receptors originated from an adult with an advanced solid tumor such as melanoma, head and neck, liver or kidney cancer. Both conserved end residues are part of each CDR3. D genes are given only for firm matches. Not all rows give a size; the values are once, few, many and, for expanded clones, a class.

V: TRBV7-8; J: TRBJ2-7; length: 14; D: TRBD2; size: -; CDR3: CASSWGLATYEQYF; DNA: TGTGCCAGCAGCTGGGGACTAGCGACCTACGAGCAGTACTTC
V: TRBV6-5; J: TRBJ1-1; length: 12; D: -; size: -; CDR3: CASSWSNTEAFF; DNA: TGTGCCAGCAGTTGGTCGAACACTGAAGCTTTCTTT
V: TRBV27; J: TRBJ2-7; length: 17; D: TRBD1; size: -; CDR3: CASSFSHPGQGPNEQYF; DNA: TGTGCCAGCAGTTTTTCTCATCCGGGACAGGGTCCCAACGAGCAGTACTTC
V: TRBV18; J: TRBJ2-7; length: 15; D: TRBD2; size: -; CDR3: CASSELAGGIYEQYF; DNA: TGTGCCAGCTCAGAACTAGCGGGAGGGATCTACGAGCAGTACTTC
V: TRBV27; J: TRBJ1-1; length: 15; D: -; size: -; CDR3: CASSLHPGGEVEAFF; DNA: TGTGCCAGCAGTTTACACCCGGGGGGGGAGGTTGAAGCTTTCTTT
V: TRBV11-3; J: TRBJ2-7; length: 13; D: -; size: -; CDR3: CASSLDGRGEQYF; DNA: TGTGCCAGCAGCTTAGATGGGCGGGGCGAGCAGTACTTC
V: TRBV5-6; J: TRBJ2-1; length: 13; D: TRBD2; size: -; CDR3: CASVAAGYNEQFF; DNA: TGTGCCAGTGTGGCAGCGGGGTACAATGAGCAGTTCTTC
V: TRBV9; J: TRBJ2-7; length: 13; D: -; size: -; CDR3: CASSWEQGYEQYF; DNA: TGTGCCAGCAGTTGGGAACAGGGATACGAGCAGTACTTC
V: TRBV5-6; J: TRBJ1-4; length: 12; D: -; size: -; CDR3: CASSQVGEKLFF; DNA: TGTGCCAGCAGCCAGGTCGGTGAAAAACTGTTTTTT
V: TRBV19; J: TRBJ2-1; length: 13; D: -; size: -; CDR3: CASSLRSGSEQFF; DNA: TGTGCCAGTAGTCTACGATCCGGGAGTGAGCAGTTCTTC
V: TRBV6-5; J: TRBJ2-7; length: 13; D: -; size: -; CDR3: CASNSLRGGEQYF; DNA: TGTGCCAGCAACTCACTTAGGGGGGGCGAGCAGTACTTC
V: TRBV15; J: TRBJ2-5; length: 13; D: -; size: -; CDR3: CATSRAVGETQYF; DNA: TGTGCCACCAGCAGAGCAGTGGGAGAGACCCAGTACTTC
V: TRBV9; J: TRBJ2-6; length: 18; D: -; size: -; CDR3: CASSHPRPDSRGANVLTF; DNA: TGTGCCAGCAGCCACCCGCGACCCGACAGCCGTGGGGCCAACGTCCTGACTTTC
V: TRBV11-2; J: TRBJ1-1; length: 11; D: -; size: -; CDR3: CASSSNKGAFF; DNA: TGTGCCAGCAGCTCAAACAAAGGAGCTTTCTTT
V: TRBV2; J: TRBJ2-3; length: 16; D: TRBD2; size: -; CDR3: CASPTTSGSPTDTQYF; DNA: TGTGCCAGCCCAACCACTAGCGGGAGCCCCACAGATACGCAGTATTTT
V: TRBV7-9; J: TRBJ1-1; length: 10; D: -; size: -; CDR3: CASSFQEAFF; DNA: TGTGCCAGCAGCTTCCAGGAAGCTTTCTTT
V: TRBV4-2; J: TRBJ2-7; length: 14; D: TRBD2; size: -; CDR3: CASSQVRGAHEQYF; DNA: TGTGCCAGCAGCCAAGTGCGGGGGGCTCACGAGCAGTACTTC
V: TRBV11-2; J: TRBJ1-1; length: 14; D: -; size: -; CDR3: CASSLDMGNTEAFF; DNA: TGTGCCAGCAGCTTAGATATGGGGAACACTGAAGCTTTCTTT
V: TRBV20-1; J: TRBJ2-1; length: 11; D: -; size: -; CDR3: CSARVGGWQFF; DNA: TGCAGTGCTAGAGTGGGGGGTTGGCAGTTCTTC
V: TRBV6-5; J: TRBJ1-2; length: 13; D: -; size: -; CDR3: CASSYSASYGYTF; DNA: TGTGCCAGCAGTTACTCAGCGAGCTATGGCTACACCTTC
V: TRBV10-3; J: TRBJ1-2; length: 14; D: -; size: -; CDR3: CAISAEGPAYGYTF; DNA: TGTGCCATCAGTGCCGAGGGACCCGCGTATGGCTACACCTTC
V: TRBV28; J: TRBJ1-5; length: 12; D: -; size: -; CDR3: CASSPIARRQHF; DNA: TGTGCCAGCAGCCCTATCGCCAGGCGACAGCATTTT
V: TRBV11-2; J: TRBJ2-5; length: 12; D: -; size: -; CDR3: CASSPNQETQYF; DNA: TGTGCCAGCAGCCCCAACCAAGAGACCCAGTACTTC
V: TRBV7-3; J: TRBJ2-1; length: 16; D: TRBD2; size: -; CDR3: CASSWGSGSSYNEQFF; DNA: TGTGCCAGCAGCTGGGGAAGCGGGAGCTCATACAATGAGCAGTTCTTC
V: TRBV28; J: TRBJ1-2; length: 11; D: -; size: -; CDR3: CASSFANGYTF; DNA: TGTGCCAGCAGTTTCGCCAATGGCTACACCTTC
V: TRBV30; J: TRBJ1-4; length: 15; D: -; size: -; CDR3: CAWRPGGLRGEKLFF; DNA: TGTGCCTGGAGACCCGGCGGCCTGAGGGGTGAAAAACTGTTTTTT
V: TRBV4-2; J: TRBJ2-1; length: 17; D: -; size: -; CDR3: CASSQEGSGLGGQEQFF; DNA: TGTGCCAGCAGCCAAGAGGGATCGGGACTAGGGGGCCAAGAGCAGTTCTTC
V: TRBV4-3; J: TRBJ2-1; length: 16; D: TRBD2; size: -; CDR3: CASSPGLAMRSNEQFF; DNA: TGCGCCAGCAGCCCAGGACTAGCAATGAGAAGCAATGAGCAGTTCTTC
V: TRBV19; J: TRBJ1-1; length: 15; D: -; size: -; CDR3: CASSPSPQGITEAFF; DNA: TGTGCCAGTAGTCCGAGTCCTCAGGGGATCACTGAAGCTTTCTTT
V: TRBV13; J: TRBJ2-7; length: 15; D: -; size: -; CDR3: CASSLGTVSSYEQYF; DNA: TGTGCCAGCAGCTTAGGGACGGTAAGCTCCTACGAGCAGTACTTC
V: TRBV7-9; J: TRBJ2-1; length: 17; D: -; size: once; CDR3: CASSPRPWTDQDNEQFF; DNA: TGTGCCAGCAGCCCCCGGCCGTGGACGGACCAAGACAATGAGCAGTTCTTC
V: TRBV6-5; J: TRBJ2-3; length: 13; D: -; size: once; CDR3: CASRPLRGDTQYF; DNA: TGTGCCAGCAGGCCCCTCCGGGGAGATACGCAGTATTTT
V: TRBV7-8; J: TRBJ1-1; length: 13; D: -; size: -; CDR3: CASSLGWGAEAFF; DNA: TGTGCCAGCAGCTTAGGATGGGGCGCTGAAGCTTTCTTT
V: TRBV5-4; J: TRBJ1-3; length: 16; D: -; size: once; CDR3: CASSLDLPDSGNTIYF; DNA: TGTGCCAGCAGCTTGGACTTGCCGGACTCTGGAAACACCATATATTTT
V: TRBV9; J: TRBJ1-4; length: 13; D: -; size: once; CDR3: CASRRDFDEKLFF; DNA: TGTGCCAGCAGGCGCGATTTTGATGAAAAACTGTTTTTT
V: TRBV7-2; J: TRBJ1-1; length: 15; D: TRBD1; size: -; CDR3: CASSLGGTENTEAFF; DNA: TGTGCCAGCAGCTTAGGCGGGACAGAGAACACTGAAGCTTTCTTT